The text below deals with one TCR beta chain. The data are from a study of blood T cell repertoires in COVID-19. About the research overall: The United States, Italy and Spain provided the acute and convalescent COVID-19 samples. From T cells, B-cell-depleted T cells, or PBMCs came the material, which was cDNA or gDNA.

CDR3 length equals 17 residues. TCRdb's table, derived via immunoSEQ multiplex PCR, lists solely in-frame clones and lacks some. The sample holds some 260,000 clones; 65% to 90% are singletons and the top ten take under 2%. Cohort 3 donors were reported recovered after two negative PCRs, clearance, or symptom resolution. The rearrangement joins TRBV21-1 to TRBJ1-4; no check of the table's D call, TRBD1, against the DNA was made. TRBV21-1 is a pseudogene segment. The sample was PBMCs or T cells enriched from blood (not recorded which). The receptor was derived from a man in his forties who had recovered from COVID-19. CDR3 protein: CASSKKGGTGSNEKLFF. CDR3 bases: TGTGCCAGCAGCAAAAAAGGGGGGACAGGGAGCAATGAAAAACTGTTTTTT.